This TCR beta chain stems from a study of cytomegalovirus exposure and HLA in healthy donors. CDR3 length: 12 residues. Per germline, CDR1 SQVTM and CDR2 ANQGSEA. PCR primers comprised 60 Vbeta and 13 Jbeta primers. Clones were sequenced by immunoSEQ multiplex PCR, and TCRdb holds only the in-frame ones, with some missing. The data hold around 170,000 clones, with 80% to 85% observed a single time. The TCR sequence derives from a woman aged 18-30 years in good health and CMV-seronegative. Sequencing was carried out using PBMCs. The chain has TRBV29-1 and TRBJ2-5, with unresolved D. The DNA end favors TRBJ2-7, so the J call may be wrong. DNA of the CDR3: TGCAGCGTTGAAGATCTGGGCCACGAGCAGTACTTC. Its protein is CSVEDLGHEQYF.